A selection of T cell receptor beta chains follows, all from one sample in a study of OX40 agonist ivuxolimab in advanced cancers. Profiled with immunoSEQ multiplex PCR; TCRdb holds only in-frame clones, not every one. The data contain some 64,000 clones, around 90% of them seen just once; the ten biggest clones take up approximately 25%. Sequenced here: CD4+ or CD8+ T cells sorted from blood, sampled in a trial of the OX40 agonist ivuxolimab. Receptor source: an adult with an advanced solid tumor such as melanoma, head and neck, liver or kidney cancer. CDR3s include the opening cysteine and the closing phenylalanine or tryptophan.

j_gene	v_gene	CDR3aa
TRBJ1-1	TRBV19	CANNRGPPKGTEAFF
TRBJ1-1	TRBV4-1	CASSQDQGILTEAFF
TRBJ1-1	TRBV28	CASIYTMGTEAFF
TRBJ2-5	TRBV9	CASSVAGRDQETQYF
TRBJ2-7	TRBV4-1	CASSQSPGTSFYEQYF
TRBJ2-2	TRBV29-1	CSVEGQGMTGELFF
TRBJ2-1	TRBV5-1	CASSSDVAALEQFF
TRBJ2-5	TRBV7-8	CASSLGLGGETQYF
TRBJ1-2	TRBV6-1	CASSTSRASNYGYTF
TRBJ2-4	TRBV7-2	CASSLTGEGEGNIQYF
TRBJ2-3	TRBV19	CASSIAGDADTQYF
TRBJ2-7	TRBV6-5	CASSPLTSYEQYF
TRBJ2-5	TRBV27	CASSYQGSGKTQYF
TRBJ2-7	TRBV4-1	CASSQVGGYEQYF
TRBJ2-1	TRBV19	CASTIGYNEQFF
TRBJ1-1	TRBV19	CASSMAVNTEAFF